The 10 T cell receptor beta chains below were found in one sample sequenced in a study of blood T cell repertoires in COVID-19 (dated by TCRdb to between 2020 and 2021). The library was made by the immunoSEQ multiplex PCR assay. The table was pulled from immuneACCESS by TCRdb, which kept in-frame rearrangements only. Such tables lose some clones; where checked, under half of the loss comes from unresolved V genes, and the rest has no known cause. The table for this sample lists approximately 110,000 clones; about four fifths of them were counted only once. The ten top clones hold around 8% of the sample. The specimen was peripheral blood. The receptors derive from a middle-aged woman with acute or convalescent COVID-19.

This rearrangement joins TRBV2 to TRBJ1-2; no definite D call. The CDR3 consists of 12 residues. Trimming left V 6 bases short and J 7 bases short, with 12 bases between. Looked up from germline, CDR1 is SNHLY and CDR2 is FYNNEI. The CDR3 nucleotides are TGTGCCAGCAGGCAAACCGAGGGTGGCTACACCTTC. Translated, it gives CASRQTEGGYTF.

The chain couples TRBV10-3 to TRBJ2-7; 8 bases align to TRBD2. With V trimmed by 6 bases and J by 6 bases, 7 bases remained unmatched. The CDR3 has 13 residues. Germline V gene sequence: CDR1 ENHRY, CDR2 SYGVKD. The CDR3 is CAIRTSDLGEQYF. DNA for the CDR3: TGTGCCATCAGGACTAGCGACCTCGGCGAGCAGTACTTC.

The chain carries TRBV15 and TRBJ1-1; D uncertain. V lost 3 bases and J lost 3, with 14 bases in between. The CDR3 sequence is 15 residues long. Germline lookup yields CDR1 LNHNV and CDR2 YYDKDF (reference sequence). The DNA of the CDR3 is TGTGCCACCAGCAGGAATCAGGTTTCGGACACTGAAGCTTTCTTT. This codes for CATSRNQVSDTEAFF.

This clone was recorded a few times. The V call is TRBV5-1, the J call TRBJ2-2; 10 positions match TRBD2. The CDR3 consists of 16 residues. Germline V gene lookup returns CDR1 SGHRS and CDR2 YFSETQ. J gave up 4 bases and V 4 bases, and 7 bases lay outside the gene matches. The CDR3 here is CASSVLAGVVTGELFF. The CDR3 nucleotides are TGCGCCAGCAGCGTCCTAGCGGGGGTTGTCACCGGGGAGCTGTTTTTT.

CDR3 nucleotides: TGCGCCAGCAGCTTGATGGGGCAGGGGACTAACTATGGCTACACCTTC. It is translated as CASSLMGQGTNYGYTF. V usage is TRBV5-1 and J usage is TRBJ1-2; weak D call: TRBD1 (6 bases). This CDR3 contains 16 residues. Germline loops: CDR1 SGHRS, CDR2 YFSETQ. The V gene lost 1 base and the J gene lost 0 bases, with 13 bases spanning the gap. Looking up the rest from reference TRBV5-1 and TRBJ1-2 gives the full variable domain: KAGVTQTPRYLIKTRGQQVTLSCSPISGHRSVSWYQQTPGQGLQFLFEYFSETQRNKGNFPGRFSGRQFSNSRSEMNVSTLELGDSALYLCASSLMGQGTNYGYTFGSGTRLTVV.

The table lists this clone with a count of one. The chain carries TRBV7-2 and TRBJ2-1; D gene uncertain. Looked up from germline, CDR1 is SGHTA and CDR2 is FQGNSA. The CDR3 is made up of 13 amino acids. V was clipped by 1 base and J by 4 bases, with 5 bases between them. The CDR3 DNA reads TGTGCCAGCAGCTTAGGGGCTTACAATGAGCAGTTCTTC. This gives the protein CASSLGAYNEQFF.

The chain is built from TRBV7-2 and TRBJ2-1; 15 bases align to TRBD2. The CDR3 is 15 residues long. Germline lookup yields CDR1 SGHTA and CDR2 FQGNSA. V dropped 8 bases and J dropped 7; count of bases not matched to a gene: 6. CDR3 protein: CASLSGTSGGNEQFF. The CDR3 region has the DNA TGTGCCAGCCTATCCGGGACTAGCGGGGGGAATGAGCAGTTCTTC.

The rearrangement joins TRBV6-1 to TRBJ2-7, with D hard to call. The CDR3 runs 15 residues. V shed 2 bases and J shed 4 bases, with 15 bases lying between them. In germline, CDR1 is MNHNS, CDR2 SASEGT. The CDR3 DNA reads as TGTGCCAGCAGTGAATGGGCCCCGTTCGCGTACGAGCAGTACTTC. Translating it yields CASSEWAPFAYEQYF.

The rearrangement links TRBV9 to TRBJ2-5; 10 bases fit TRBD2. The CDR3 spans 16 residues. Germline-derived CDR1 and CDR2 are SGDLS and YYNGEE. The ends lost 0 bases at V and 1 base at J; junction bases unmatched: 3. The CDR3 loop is CASSVEQRGGQETQYF. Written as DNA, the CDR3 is TGTGCCAGCAGCGTAGAACAGCGGGGGGGCCAAGAGACCCAGTACTTC.

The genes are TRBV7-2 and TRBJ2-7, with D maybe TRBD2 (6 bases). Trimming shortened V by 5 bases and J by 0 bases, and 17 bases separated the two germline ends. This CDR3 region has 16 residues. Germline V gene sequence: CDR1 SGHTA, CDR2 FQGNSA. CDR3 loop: CASSPPGTESSYEQYF. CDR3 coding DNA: TGTGCCAGCAGCCCGCCCGGGACTGAGAGCTCCTACGAGCAGTACTTC.